Sequencing of this T cell receptor (beta chain) was carried out in a study of T cell clonality in common variable immunodeficiency. This clone was observed a handful of times. Its target is not known. Broader study findings: Common variable immunodeficiency TCR beta sequences reportedly had fewer deletions and N-nucleotide insertions. Fewer TCRbeta clones were shared among CVID subjects than controls. TCRbeta clonality was increased in CVID versus healthy controls.

No CVID subject was ill or on immunomodulatory drugs when sampled. Assay used: immunoSEQ multiplex PCR; TCRdb lists only in-frame clones, some missing. Listed for the sample are about 3,400 clones, none seen a single time. The specimen sequenced was peripheral blood mononuclear cells. This receptor was obtained from a human donor with common variable immunodeficiency.

Partial CDR3 DNA: TGCGCCAGCAGCCGCAGGGAGAGCTCCTATAATTCACCC. Protein product: CASSRRESSYNSP. The whole CDR3 protein is CASSRRESSYNSPLHF. J is TRBJ1-6 and V is TRBV5-1; D is possibly TRBD1 (5 bases). The CDR3 goes on 3 residues after the read ends, and that part is filled in from the germline J gene. The germline CDR1 and CDR2 sequences are SGHRS and YFSETQ. V was shortened by 4 bases and J by 0 bases, with 11 bases between the two germline ends. The CDR3 consists of 16 residues.